This T cell receptor beta chain is drawn from a study of cytomegalovirus exposure and HLA in healthy donors. On the study more broadly: Around 85 million unique TCRs from HLA-typed donors were held in an early data release.

In the case of this clone: As yet, its antigen is unknown.

Primers for the PCR totalled 60 Vbeta and 13 Jbeta. Data came from immunoSEQ multiplex PCR; TCRdb stores just in-frame clones and leaves some out. The data show more than 95,000 clones, approximately 78% seen once. The study's findings and limits: DRB1 had the most TCR associations and HLA-C the fewest, a later analysis found, with rates varying by HLA locus. According to an earlier analysis, most TCR beta V segments yielded productive rearrangements about 87% or about 30% of the time. The dataset shows that most TCR sequences were rare, while some public TCRs occurred in many donors.

Trimming took off 0 bases at V and 3 bases at J, with 19 bases between the two ends. The germline CDR1 and CDR2 sequences are SGHKS and YYEKEE (reference sequence). The CDR3 spans 18 residues. Source material: PBMCs. This chain joins TRBV5-5 and TRBJ2-1; D is undetermined. The TCR comes from a middle-aged woman in good health and CMV-seronegative. The DNA for the CDR3 is TGTGCCAGCAGCTTGGAAATTCTGATTTGGCGGAACTACAATGAGCAGTTCTTC. It translates to CASSLEILIWRNYNEQFF.